This T cell receptor (beta chain) originates from a study of long-term antiretroviral therapy in people with HIV. Regarding the study as a whole: An increase in diversity followed ART, yet levels stayed below transplant donor controls. Clones expanded before ART dominated the repertoire at all time points.

Germline assignment: CDR1 SEHNR and CDR2 FQNEAQ (reference sequence). This CDR3 is built from 12 residues. Trimming stripped 2 bases from V and 5 bases from J, with 6 bases between. The study drew at least one pre-ART and at least two post-ART PBMC samples from every donor. Cryopreserved PBMC numbered roughly 0.9-11 million per sample before DNA extraction. This was the immunoSEQ v3.0 assay at survey level. TCRdb keeps only in-frame clones here, not all; method: immunoSEQ multiplex PCR. The table has around 21,000 clones, 80% to 90% seen once; the top ten hold around 4%. Comment on this clone: Its specificity is not known.

Material: unsorted PBMCs, obtained 2.1 years after starting antiretroviral therapy. V gene TRBV7-9 combines with J gene TRBJ1-1, with D uncertain. This TCR derives from a young man with HIV. The CDR3 protein is CASSLSGTEAFF. CDR3 nucleotides: TGTGCCAGCAGCTTAAGTGGGACTGAAGCTTTCTTT.